Included here is one T cell receptor (beta chain) sequence, with context. The V end lost 2 bases, the J end lost 0 bases, and 11 bases lay between the germline ends. Germline lookup yields CDR1 LNHDA and CDR2 SQIVND (reference sequence). The CDR3 is made up of 16 amino acids. These data belong to a study of blood T cell repertoires in COVID-19. Across the study: The samples span acute and convalescent COVID-19 from the United States, Italy and Spain. PBMCs, B-cell-depleted T cells, or T cells provided the cDNA or gDNA that made up the material.

Authors' methods: Scientists estimated how many nucleated cells there were by amplifying reference gene primers. The table came from immunoSEQ multiplex PCR; TCRdb's copy has only in-frame clones and leaves some out. V, J and clone size were drawn from that table, and D and trimming were deduced from the DNA. The sample contains about 240,000 clones, about 80% of which appear only once. This receptor was taken from an elderly woman with acute or convalescent COVID-19. This chain connects TRBV19 to TRBJ1-5; maybe TRBD1 (5 bases). Input material: peripheral blood. For the CDR3, the DNA is TGTGCCAGTAGTATACGAACAGGAGATAGCAATCAGCCCCAGCATTTT. Translated: CASSIRTGDSNQPQHF.